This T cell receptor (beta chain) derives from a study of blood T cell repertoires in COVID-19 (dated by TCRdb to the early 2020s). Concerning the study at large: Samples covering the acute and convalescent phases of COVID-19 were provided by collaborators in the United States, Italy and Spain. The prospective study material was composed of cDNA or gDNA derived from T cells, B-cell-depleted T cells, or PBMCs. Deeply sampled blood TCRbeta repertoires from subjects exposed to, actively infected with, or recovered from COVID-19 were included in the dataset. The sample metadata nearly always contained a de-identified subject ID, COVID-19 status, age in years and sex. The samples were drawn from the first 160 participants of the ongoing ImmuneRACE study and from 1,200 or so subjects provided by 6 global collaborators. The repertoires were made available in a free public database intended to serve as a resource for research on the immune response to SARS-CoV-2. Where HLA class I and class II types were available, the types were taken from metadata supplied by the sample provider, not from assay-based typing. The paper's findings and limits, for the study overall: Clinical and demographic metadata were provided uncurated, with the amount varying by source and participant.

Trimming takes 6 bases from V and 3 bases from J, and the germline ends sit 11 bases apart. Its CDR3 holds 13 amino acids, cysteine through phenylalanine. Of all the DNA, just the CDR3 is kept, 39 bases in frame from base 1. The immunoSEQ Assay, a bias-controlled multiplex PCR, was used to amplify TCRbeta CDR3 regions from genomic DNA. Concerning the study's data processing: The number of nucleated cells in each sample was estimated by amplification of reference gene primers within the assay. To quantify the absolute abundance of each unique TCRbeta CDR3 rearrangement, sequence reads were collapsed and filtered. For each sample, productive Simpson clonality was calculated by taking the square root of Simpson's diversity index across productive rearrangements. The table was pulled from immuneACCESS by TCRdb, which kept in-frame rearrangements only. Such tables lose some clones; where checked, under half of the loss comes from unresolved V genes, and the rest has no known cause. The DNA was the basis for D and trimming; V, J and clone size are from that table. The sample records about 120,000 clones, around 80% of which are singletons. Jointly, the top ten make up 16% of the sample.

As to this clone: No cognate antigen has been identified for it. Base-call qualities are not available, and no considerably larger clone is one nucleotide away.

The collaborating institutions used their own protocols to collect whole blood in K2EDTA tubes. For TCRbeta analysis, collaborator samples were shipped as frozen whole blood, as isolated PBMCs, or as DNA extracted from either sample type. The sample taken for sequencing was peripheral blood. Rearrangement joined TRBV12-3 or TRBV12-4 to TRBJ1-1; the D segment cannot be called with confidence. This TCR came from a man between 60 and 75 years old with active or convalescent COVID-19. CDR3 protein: CASSAQMYTEAFF. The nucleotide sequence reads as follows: TGTGCCAGCAGCGCACAAATGTACACTGAAGCTTTCTTT.